In this sample, the clone carrying this T cell receptor beta chain turned up many times. Its antigen is still unknown. TCRdb re-called the 5' RACE reads with MiXCR, one entry per CDR3 protein. The sample lists about 690,000 distinct CDR3 sequences, roughly 6% occurring once. This specimen belongs to a study of identical twins. Study-wide results and limits: Compared with models, monozygotic twins showed more out-of-frame TCR alpha sharing. Within cord blood, abundant beta clonotypes carried fewer insertions, but memory repertoires showed no such trend.

The V and J ends lost 3 bases and 4 bases, in that order; junction bases with no gene match: 15. The CDR3 extends over 18 amino acids. The sample taken for sequencing was naive T cells sorted from blood. The sequence was obtained from a man aged 18 to 30 in good health. V and J are TRBV12-3 or TRBV12-4 and TRBJ2-1, with 7 bases aligning to TRBD2. The CDR3 coding sequence is TGTGCCAGCAGTTTTCCCGGAGTTGTTGCGGGAGCTTACAATGAGCAGTTCTTC. Protein product: CASSFPGVVAGAYNEQFF.